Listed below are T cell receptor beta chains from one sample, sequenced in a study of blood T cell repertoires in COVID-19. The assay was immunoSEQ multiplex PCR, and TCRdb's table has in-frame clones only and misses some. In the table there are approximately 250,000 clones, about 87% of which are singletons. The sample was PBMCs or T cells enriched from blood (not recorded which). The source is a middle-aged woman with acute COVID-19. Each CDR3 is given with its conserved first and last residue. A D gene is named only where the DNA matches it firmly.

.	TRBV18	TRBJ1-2	TGTGCCCTGCAGGGGATTTTGGGATCTAACTATGGCTACACCTTC	CALQGILGSNYGYTF
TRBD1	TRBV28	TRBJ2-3	TGTGCCAGCAGTTTTGGACAGGGCACAGATACGCAGTATTTT	CASSFGQGTDTQYF
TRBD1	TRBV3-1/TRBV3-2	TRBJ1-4	TGTGCCAGCGGGGTCCCGGGACAGGCGAATGAAAAACTGTTTTTT	CASGVPGQANEKLFF
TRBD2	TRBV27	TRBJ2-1	TGTGCCAGCAGCGCAACCAGACTAGCAGAGTTCTTC	CASSATRLAEFF
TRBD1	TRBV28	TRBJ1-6	TGTGCCAGCAGACAAGGACAGGGAGTCGGGTCACCCCTCCACTTT	CASRQGQGVGSPLHF
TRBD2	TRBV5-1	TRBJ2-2	TGCGCCAGCAGCTCCGGGACTAGCGGGAGATACACCGGGGAGCTGTTTTTT	CASSSGTSGRYTGELFF
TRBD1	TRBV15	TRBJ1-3	TGTGCCACCAGCAGGGACAGGGGGCCAGAAAACACCATATATTTT	CATSRDRGPENTIYF
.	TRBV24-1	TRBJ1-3	TGTGCCACCAGTGATTTCGGAGAAAACACCATATATTTT	CATSDFGENTIYF
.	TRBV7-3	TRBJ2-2	TGTGCCAGCAGCTTATCTTCCTCACTTGCTGGGGAGCTGTTTTTT	CASSLSSSLAGELFF
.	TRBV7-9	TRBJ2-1	TGTGCCAGCAGCTTACCCGGGACTTTCAATGAGCAGTTCTTC	CASSLPGTFNEQFF
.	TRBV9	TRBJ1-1	TGTGCCAGCAGCGTGGCAACAGGTCACACTGAAGCTTTCTTT	CASSVATGHTEAFF
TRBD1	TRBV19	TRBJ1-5	TGTGCCAGTAGTGCTAACACAGGGGGCGGCAATCAGCCCCAGCATTTT	CASSANTGGGNQPQHF
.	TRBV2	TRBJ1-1	TGTGCCAGCAGTGAACGGTGGGGGGTCACTGAAGCTTTCTTT	CASSERWGVTEAFF